This record covers a single T cell receptor (beta chain). This sample stems from a study of blood T cell repertoires in COVID-19. Background on the study: Acute and convalescent COVID-19 samples came from the United States, Italy and Spain. Sample material is recorded as cDNA or gDNA derived from T cells, B-cell-depleted T cells, or PBMCs.

This CDR3 comprises 15 residues. Germline V gene sequence: CDR1 ENHRY, CDR2 SYGVKD. Trimming cost V 3 bases and J 1 base; bases outside gene matches: 2. Some clones are missing from TCRdb's copy, which holds only in-frame ones; the method was immunoSEQ multiplex PCR. The sample has under 30,000 clones, approximately 86% seen once. Specimen: peripheral blood. The rearrangement uses TRBV10-3 and TRBJ2-3; 9 nucleotides line up with TRBD2. This TCR came from a human donor with acute or convalescent COVID-19. The donor label of this sample is uncertain. This CDR3 reads CAISDVAGGTDTQYF. The DNA for the CDR3 is TGTGCCATCAGTGACGTAGCGGGAGGCACAGATACGCAGTATTTT.